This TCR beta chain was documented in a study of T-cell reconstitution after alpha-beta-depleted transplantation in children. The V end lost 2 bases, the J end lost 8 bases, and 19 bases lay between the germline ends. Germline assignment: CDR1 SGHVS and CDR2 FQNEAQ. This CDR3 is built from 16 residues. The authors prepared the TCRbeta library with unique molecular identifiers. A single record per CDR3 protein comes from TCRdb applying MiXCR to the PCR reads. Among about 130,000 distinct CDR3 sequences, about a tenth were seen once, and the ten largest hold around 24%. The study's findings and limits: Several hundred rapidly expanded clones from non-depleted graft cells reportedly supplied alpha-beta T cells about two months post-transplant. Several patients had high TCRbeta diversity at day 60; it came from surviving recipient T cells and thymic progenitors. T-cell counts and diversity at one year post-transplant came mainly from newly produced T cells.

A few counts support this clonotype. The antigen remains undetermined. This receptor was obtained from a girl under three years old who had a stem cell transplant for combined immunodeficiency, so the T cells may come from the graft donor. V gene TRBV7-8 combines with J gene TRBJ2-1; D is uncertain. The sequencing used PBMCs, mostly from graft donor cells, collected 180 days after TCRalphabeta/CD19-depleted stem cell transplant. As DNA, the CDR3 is TGTGCCAGCAGCTTACTCGTTAGCCTAAAGTTCGATGAGCAGTTCTTC. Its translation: CASSLLVSLKFDEQFF. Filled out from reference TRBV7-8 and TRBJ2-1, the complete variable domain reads GAGVSQSPRYKVAKRGQDVALRCDPISGHVSLFWYQQALGQGPEFLTYFQNEAQLDKSGLPSDRFFAERPEGSVSTLKIQRTQQEDSAVYLCASSLLVSLKFDEQFFGPGTRLTVL.